This T cell receptor beta chain was sequenced during a study of tumor-infiltrating lymphocytes in primary liver carcinoma. Across the study: Tumor stage was T1-T3 N0M0, and tumor size was roughly 4 to 11 cm across.

The roughly 19-33 mg bulk tissue piece was not sorted before simultaneous RNA and DNA extraction. Surgical resection was the treatment these patients received for primary liver carcinoma. Comments on this clonotype: The conserved phenylalanine or tryptophan is not found at the CDR3 terminus, so this likely reflects a read error.

Making TCR beta cDNA involved around 510 ng total RNA and a constant-region primer. For TCR beta, libraries were produced by three nested multiplex PCR rounds using slightly modified ARM-PCR. The two initial PCR rounds, roughly 9 cycles each, used TRBV1-TRBV30 forward and C-beta reverse primers. TCRdb reprocessed the multiplex PCR reads via MiXCR and lists one record per CDR3 protein. The sample has approximately 73,000 distinct CDR3 sequences, about 72% seen once. This CDR3 region has 14 residues. The gene calls are TRBV12-3 or TRBV12-4 and TRBJ2-1; either TRBD1 or TRBD2 may fit D (5 bases each). The origin of this receptor is a man in his forties or fifties with primary liver carcinoma and hepatitis B virus infection. Source material: liver tumor tissue from sampling region 4. As for subset: tumor region T4, right-lateral pole. Here the CDR3 reads CVSTTAQRGNEQFI. The CDR3 coding sequence is TGTGTCAGTACTACGGCTCAGAGGGGCAATGAGCAGTTCATC.